A single sample gave rise to the 28 T cell receptor beta chains below, sequenced in a study of response to subunit inactivated influenza vaccine. One entry per CDR3 protein results from TCRdb running MiXCR on the RT-PCR reads. The sample contains hundreds of thousands of distinct CDR3 sequences, approximately 15% of which appear only once. Here the sequenced sample was CD4+ T cells sorted from PBMCs, taken approximately 25 months after vaccination. The receptors shown here come from a man aged 50 to 75 who received an inactivated influenza vaccine.

The chain uses TRBV27 and TRBJ1-5; D perhaps matches TRBD1 (6 bases). V was pared by 3 bases and J by 6 bases, with 12 bases between. In germline, CDR1 is MNHEY, CDR2 SMNVEV (reference sequence). CDR3 length equals 14 residues. The CDR3 DNA sequence: TGTGCCAGCAGTTTCAGGGGCTTTACTCAGCCCCAGCATTTT. Translating it yields CASSFRGFTQPQHF.

The V call is TRBV20-1, the J call TRBJ2-3, with D possibly TRBD2 on 7 matching bases. The germline V gene encodes CDR1 DFQATT and CDR2 SNEGSKA (reference sequence). This CDR3 contains 14 residues. V was shortened by 1 base and J by 5 bases, with 13 bases between the two germline ends. Written as DNA, the CDR3 is TGCAGTGCTAGAGGCCGGGGGGCTGAAGATACGCAGTATTTT. Its translation is CSARGRGAEDTQYF.

The CDR3 region has the DNA TGCAGCGTATCGGGACTAGCGGGGGGGTCAGTCGGGGAGCTGTTTTTT. It yields the protein CSVSGLAGGSVGELFF. The rearrangement uses TRBV29-1 and TRBJ2-2; TRBD2 agrees at 16 bases. Germline trimming cut 6 bases from V and 7 bases from J; bases unmatched to any gene: 8. Germline values: CDR1 SQVTM, CDR2 ANQGSEA. The CDR3 runs 16 residues.

J is TRBJ1-1 and V is TRBV7-9; TRBD1 aligns across 9 bases. CDR3 size: 14 residues. Germline CDR1 reads SEHNR; CDR2 reads FQNEAQ (reference sequence). V lost 7 bases to trimming and J lost 4 bases; unmatched junction nucleotides: 7. For the CDR3, the DNA is TGTGCCAGCATCCGGGACAGGGTGGGCACTGAAGCTTTCTTT. This codes for CASIRDRVGTEAFF.

This chain connects TRBV12-3 or TRBV12-4 to TRBJ2-5, with 8 positions matching TRBD2. Trimming at V came to 6 bases and at J to 0 bases, leaving 3 bases not matched to a gene. The CDR3 totals 14 residues. CDR3 loop: CASRAGGHQETQYF. CDR3 DNA sequence: TGTGCCAGCAGGGCGGGGGGACACCAAGAGACCCAGTACTTC.

CDR3 bases: TGTGCCAGCAGCTTAGTTAGGACTTACCAAGAGACCCAGTACTTC. The encoded protein is CASSLVRTYQETQYF. This chain uses TRBV7-2 with TRBJ2-5, with D perhaps matching TRBD2 (5 bases). Germline V gene sequence: CDR1 SGHTA, CDR2 FQGNSA. The CDR3 contains 15 residues. Between the trimmed V and J ends, which lost 1 base and 0 bases, there was a span of 9 bases.

This chain links TRBV27 with TRBJ2-7, with D possibly being TRBD2 (5 bases). CDR1 and CDR2 from the germline V gene are MNHEY and SMNVEV (reference sequence). CDR3 size: 13 residues. V lost 1 base and J lost 3, with 7 bases in between. The CDR3 sequence is CASSLFRDYEQYF. In DNA form, the CDR3 reads TGTGCCAGCAGTTTATTCCGGGACTACGAGCAGTACTTC.

This clonotype occurred a few times. V and J are TRBV7-2 and TRBJ2-5; no clear D. Trimming cost V 5 bases and J 5 bases, with 18 bases left between them. The germline V gene has CDR1 SGHTA and CDR2 FQGNSA. The CDR3 loop spans 15 amino acids. The chain's CDR3 is CASSKRHLSQETQYF. The CDR3 DNA follows: TGTGCCAGCAGCAAAAGACACCTCAGCCAGGAGACCCAGTACTTC.

At least ten counts were recorded for this clonotype. V gene TRBV12-3 or TRBV12-4 combines with J gene TRBJ1-2; the D gene is possibly TRBD1 (5 bases). The CDR3 sequence is 14 residues long. The V gene lost 1 base and the J gene lost 5 bases, with 11 bases spanning the gap. The CDR3 nucleotides are TGTGCCAGCAGTTTAGAGGGGACGGCTTATGGCTACACCTTC. Its translation: CASSLEGTAYGYTF.

A few counts support this clonotype. The chain is built from TRBV20-1 and TRBJ1-1, with 7 bases aligning to TRBD1. From germline, CDR1 is DFQATT and CDR2 SNEGSKA (reference sequence). CDR3 size: 13 residues. With 3 bases clipped from V and 1 base from J, the junction kept 2 bases outside the gene matches. The CDR3: CSASGDRNTEAFF. The CDR3 DNA reads as TGCAGTGCTAGTGGGGACAGGAACACTGAAGCTTTCTTT.

The table lists this clonotype with a count of one. The chain couples TRBV6-1 to TRBJ2-7, with a tentative D call TRBD1 (6 bases). Per the germline V gene, CDR1 is MNHNS and CDR2 is SASEGT. The ends were cut back, 7 bases at V and 9 bases at J, with 28 bases in the middle. The CDR3 spans 16 residues. The CDR3 reads CASTLDGITGPGGQYF. CDR3 DNA: TGTGCCAGCACTCTCGACGGCATAACAGGGCCCGGCGGGCAGTACTTC.

In this sample, this clonotype turned up many times. The chain employs TRBV19 and TRBJ2-2, with TRBD1 matching 8 bases. Trimming at V came to 8 bases and at J to 2 bases, leaving 4 bases not matched to a gene. The CDR3 is 14 amino acids. CDR1 and CDR2 from the germline V gene are LNHDA and SQIVND (reference sequence). In nucleotides, the CDR3 is TGTGCCAGTTCCGGGACAGGAAACACCGGGGAGCTGTTTTTT. Residues: CASSGTGNTGELFF.

The table lists this clonotype with a few counts. V gene TRBV12-3 or TRBV12-4 combines with J gene TRBJ1-1; D gene unclear. Trimming stripped 9 bases from V and 7 bases from J, with 15 bases between. The CDR3 length is 12 residues. The CDR3 loop reads CASFRTSYEAFF. CDR3 sequence (DNA): TGTGCCAGTTTTAGGACGTCCTATGAAGCTTTCTTT.

This clonotype has at least ten counts. The chain combines TRBV7-2 with TRBJ2-7, with 7 nucleotides matching TRBD1. The CDR3 loop spans 16 amino acids. The germline CDR1 and CDR2 sequences are SGHTA and FQGNSA. V shed 5 bases, J shed 4 bases, and the junction held 14 bases outside the gene matches. The CDR3 spells CASSDLYRGFPYEQYF. For the CDR3, the DNA is TGTGCCAGCAGCGACCTATACAGGGGCTTTCCTTACGAGCAGTACTTC.

This clonotype came up many times. The chain is built from TRBV12-3 or TRBV12-4 and TRBJ2-7, with 7 bases lining up with TRBD1. Losses at the gene ends were 3 bases for V and 2 bases for J; bases not matched to a gene: 4. The CDR3 has 14 residues. The CDR3 is CASSLADRTYEQYF. The CDR3 bases are TGTGCCAGCAGTTTGGCGGACAGGACCTACGAGCAGTACTTC.

This clonotype was seen at least ten times. This chain links TRBV6-2 or TRBV6-3 with TRBJ1-2; D call uncertain. The CDR3 length is 16 residues. V shed 7 bases and J shed 2 bases, with 20 bases lying between them. Germline CDR1 MNHEY, CDR2 SVGEGT. Written as DNA, the CDR3 is TGTGCCAGCAACCGAAACCCCGCGGCAATAAACTATGGCTACACCTTC. Translation gives CASNRNPAAINYGYTF.

This chain joins TRBV5-1 and TRBJ2-2; 7 bases are shared with TRBD1. Germline values: CDR1 SGHRS, CDR2 YFSETQ. The V segment lost 4 bases and the J segment 7 bases; nucleotides outside the gene matches: 13. This CDR3 region has 16 residues. Written as DNA, the CDR3 is TGCGCCAGCAGCCCTGGATCGGGACAGTTATTCGGGGAGCTGTTTTTT. Protein sequence: CASSPGSGQLFGELFF. Full variable domain (outside the CDR3, taken from reference TRBV5-1 and TRBJ2-2): KAGVTQTPRYLIKTRGQQVTLSCSPISGHRSVSWYQQTPGQGLQFLFEYFSETQRNKGNFPGRFSGRQFSNSRSEMNVSTLELGDSALYLCASSPGSGQLFGELFFGEGSRLTVL.

This clonotype occurred a few times. V usage is TRBV29-1 and J usage is TRBJ1-1; 7 bases are a match to TRBD1. CDR3 length: 17 amino acids. Germline-derived CDR1 and CDR2 are SQVTM and ANQGSEA. The V segment lost 4 bases and the J segment 0 bases; nucleotides outside the gene matches: 14. CDR3 nucleotides: TGCAGCGTTGTCCGCCTTTGGACAGGCGCTCTGAACACTGAAGCTTTCTTT. It codes for CSVVRLWTGALNTEAFF.

The sample holds a few counts of this clonotype. The chain joins TRBV10-3 to TRBJ2-1; 7 bases agree with TRBD2. The CDR3 has 14 residues. Trimming cost V 8 bases and J 0 bases; bases outside gene matches: 4. Germline assignment: CDR1 ENHRY and CDR2 SYGVKD. CDR3 nucleotide sequence: TGTGCCATCCGAGCGGGACTCTCCTACAATGAGCAGTTCTTC. Its protein is CAIRAGLSYNEQFF.

The rearrangement links TRBV29-1 to TRBJ2-7; perhaps D is TRBD1 or TRBD2 (6 bases each). Germline V gene data show CDR1 as SQVTM and CDR2 as ANQGSEA. V was pared by 2 bases and J by 3 bases, with 11 bases between. The CDR3 has 13 residues. CDR3 amino acids: CSVERGAGYEQYF. CDR3 DNA: TGCAGCGTTGAAAGGGGGGCGGGCTACGAGCAGTACTTC.

CDR3 DNA: TGTGCCAGCAGCCAGGACGAGAGGGGACTAGCGCAGTTCTTC. Translated: CASSQDERGLAQFF. The V gene is TRBV4-2, the J gene TRBJ2-1; 9 nucleotides line up with TRBD2. The CDR3 totals 14 residues. Trimming cost V 3 bases and J 12 bases; bases outside gene matches: 9. The germline CDR1 and CDR2 sequences are LGHNA and YNFKEQ.

This clonotype has just a few counts. This chain links TRBV5-6 with TRBJ2-1, with 9 nucleotides matching TRBD1. The CDR3 spans 15 residues. CDR1 is SGHDT, CDR2 YYEEEE, per germline. V lost 2 bases and J lost 5; bases outside the gene matches: 5. DNA of the CDR3: TGTGCCAGCAGCTTAGGACAGGGGAGGAACAATGAGCAGTTCTTC. Encoded protein: CASSLGQGRNNEQFF.

There are a few counts of this clonotype. The gene calls are TRBV15 and TRBJ2-2; maybe TRBD1 (6 bases). The length of the CDR3 is 16 residues. Germline CDR1 and CDR2: LNHNV and YYDKDF (reference sequence). V was pared by 0 bases and J by 5 bases, with 13 bases between. The CDR3 DNA follows: TGTGCCACCAGCAGAGATTTAGGGGGTCATACCGGGGAGCTGTTTTTT. Translating gives CATSRDLGGHTGELFF.

J is TRBJ1-2 and V is TRBV12-3 or TRBV12-4; D may be TRBD1 (5 bases). The length of the CDR3 is 13 residues. Trimming removed 3 bases at V and 8 bases at J, with 13 bases between. The chain's CDR3 is CASSLLQGHGYTF. The CDR3 nucleotides are TGTGCCAGCAGTTTGTTGCAGGGCCACGGCTACACCTTC.

In this sample, this clonotype turned up many times. V usage is TRBV5-1 and J usage is TRBJ2-7; 7 positions match TRBD1. CDR3 length equals 12 residues. V lost 4 bases and J lost 5; bases outside the gene matches: 3. The germline V gene encodes CDR1 SGHRS and CDR2 YFSETQ. CDR3 nucleotide sequence: TGCGCCAGCAGCCAGGACAGGAACGAGCAGTACTTC. Translating it yields CASSQDRNEQYF. Full variable domain (remainder filled in from reference TRBV5-1 and TRBJ2-7): KAGVTQTPRYLIKTRGQQVTLSCSPISGHRSVSWYQQTPGQGLQFLFEYFSETQRNKGNFPGRFSGRQFSNSRSEMNVSTLELGDSALYLCASSQDRNEQYFGPGTRLTVT.

V and J are TRBV12-3 or TRBV12-4 and TRBJ2-3; unclear D gene. V was cut by 8 bases and J by 2 bases, with 8 bases left in between. CDR3 length: 12 residues. The CDR3 reads CASGEITDTQYF. The CDR3 DNA reads as TGTGCCAGCGGAGAGATCACAGATACGCAGTATTTT.

The chain has TRBV20-1 and TRBJ2-5, with 10 bases matching TRBD2. The CDR3 sequence is 15 residues long. J gave up 2 bases and V 6 bases, and 9 bases lay outside the gene matches. The germline V gene encodes CDR1 DFQATT and CDR2 SNEGSKA (reference sequence). The CDR3 protein is CSANRAGGVQETQYF. Here the CDR3 DNA reads TGCAGTGCGAACCGAGCGGGGGGGGTACAAGAGACCCAGTACTTC.

This chain links TRBV12-3 or TRBV12-4 with TRBJ2-3, with a possible D match to TRBD2 (6 bases). Trimming stripped 5 bases from V and 8 bases from J, with 11 bases between. The CDR3 runs 12 residues. CDR3 region: CASSAEGGTQYF. CDR3 bases: TGTGCCAGCAGTGCGGAGGGAGGTACGCAGTATTTT.